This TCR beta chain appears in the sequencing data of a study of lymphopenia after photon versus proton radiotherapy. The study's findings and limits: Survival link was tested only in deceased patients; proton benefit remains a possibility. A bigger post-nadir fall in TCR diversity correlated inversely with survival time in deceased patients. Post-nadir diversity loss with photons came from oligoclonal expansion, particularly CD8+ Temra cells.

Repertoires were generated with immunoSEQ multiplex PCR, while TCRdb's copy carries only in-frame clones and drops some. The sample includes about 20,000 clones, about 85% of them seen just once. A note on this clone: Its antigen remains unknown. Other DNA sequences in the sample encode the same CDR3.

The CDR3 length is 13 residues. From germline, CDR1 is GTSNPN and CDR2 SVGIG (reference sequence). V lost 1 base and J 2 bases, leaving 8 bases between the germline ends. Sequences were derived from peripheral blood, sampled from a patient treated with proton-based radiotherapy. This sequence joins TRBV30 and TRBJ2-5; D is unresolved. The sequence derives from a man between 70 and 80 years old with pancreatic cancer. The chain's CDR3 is CAWSGTVQETQYF. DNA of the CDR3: TGTGCCTGGAGTGGGACCGTGCAAGAGACCCAGTACTTC.